This T cell receptor (beta chain) was identified during a study of blood T cell repertoires in COVID-19. At the level of the study: The analysed material was cDNA or gDNA that came from T cells, B-cell-depleted T cells, or PBMCs.

Study processing details: Reference gene primers were amplified, and this amplification served to estimate nucleated cell counts. Method: immunoSEQ multiplex PCR; TCRdb's copy keeps in-frame clones and lacks some. For V, J and clone size, that table is used; D and trimming come from the DNA. Among about 220,000 clones listed, 87% were seen once. Across about 22 US areas, participants ranged in age from about 18 to 90 years. Participants reported their clinical history, and cohort assignment relied on those reports. The TCR sequence derives from a woman aged 25-40 years with acute COVID-19. Sequencing input: PBMCs or T cells enriched from blood (not recorded which).

Here the CDR3 reads CAITPGSGGTDTQYF. The CDR3 DNA sequence: TGTGCCATCACCCCCGGGAGCGGTGGCACAGATACGCAGTATTTT. The chain has TRBV10-3 and TRBJ2-3; a weak D match, TRBD2 (6 bases). Germline lookup yields CDR1 ENHRY and CDR2 SYGVKD. Trimming removed 7 bases at V and 1 base at J, with 15 bases between. The CDR3 is made up of 15 amino acids.